This T cell receptor beta chain was captured by sequencing in a study of blood T cell repertoires in COVID-19. Study context: The origin of the acute and convalescent COVID-19 samples was the United States, Italy and Spain. Sample material is recorded as cDNA or gDNA derived from T cells, B-cell-depleted T cells, or PBMCs.

As processed by the authors: Amplification of reference gene primers provided the estimated nucleated cell counts. This table comes from immunoSEQ multiplex PCR, and its TCRdb copy is limited to in-frame clones, with some not included. From that table come the V and J calls and clone size; the DNA was used to work out D and trimming. The data contain a few hundred thousand clones, roughly 90% of them seen just once; the ten biggest clones take up around 7.4%. Trimming shortened V by 4 bases and J by 1 base, and 10 bases separated the two germline ends. The length of the CDR3 is 14 residues. The germline gives CDR1 MGHRA, CDR2 YSYEKL.

The chain links TRBV4-1 to TRBJ1-1, with D perhaps TRBD1 (5 bases). The receptor was derived from an older woman with COVID-19, enrolled during active disease. Sequenced: peripheral blood. The CDR3 region has the DNA TGCGCCAGCAGCCCCGCGCAGGGGAACACTGAAGCTTTCTTT. It yields the protein CASSPAQGNTEAFF.